These T cell receptor beta chains were read from a single sample in a study of blood T cell repertoires in COVID-19. The repertoire was sequenced with immunoSEQ multiplex PCR; TCRdb's copy has only in-frame clones and lacks some. The sample gives 120,000 to 150,000 clones, approximately 86% of which show up once; roughly 6.2% is in the top ten. Sequencing was done on a sample of PBMCs or T cells enriched from blood (not recorded which). The source of these receptors is a woman between 35 and 50 years old who had recovered from COVID-19. Each CDR3 is given with its conserved first and last residue. A D gene is named only where the DNA matches it firmly. Some rows have no size entry. The others give once, few or many, or a class for an expanded clone.

d_call	j_call	clone_size	v_call	cdr3_nt	cdr3_aa
.	TRBJ1-3	.	TRBV21-1	TGTGCCAGCAGCTTAAGGCGGGGCCGGTGTGGAAACACCATATATTTT	CASSLRRGRCGNTIYF
.	TRBJ1-5	.	TRBV4-1	TGCGCCAGCAGCCAAGAAATTCGGGGGGCGTTGGGTCAGCCCCAGCATTTT	CASSQEIRGALGQPQHF
TRBD1	TRBJ1-4	.	TRBV9	TGTGCCAGCAGCGCAGGGGGCGCGACTAATGAAAAACTGTTTTTT	CASSAGGATNEKLFF
.	TRBJ2-1	.	TRBV9	TGTGCCAGCAGCTCCCCTAGGTACAACAATGAGCAGTTCTTC	CASSSPRYNNEQFF
TRBD1	TRBJ1-2	once	TRBV7-9	TGTGCCAGCAGCTCGGACAGGGGTGGCTACACCTTC	CASSSDRGGYTF
TRBD1	TRBJ1-1	.	TRBV18	TGTGCCAGCTCACCGGGGACAGGGGGAGACACTGAAGCTTTCTTT	CASSPGTGGDTEAFF
TRBD1	TRBJ2-7	.	TRBV24-1	TGTGCCGCTCCCTCCGGGACAGGGGGAAAAGGGGCATCCTACGAGCAGTACTTC	CAAPSGTGGKGASYEQYF
.	TRBJ1-3	.	TRBV5-4	TGTGCCAGCAGCTTGACAGGGACCGGAAACACCATATATTTT	CASSLTGTGNTIYF
.	TRBJ2-7	few	TRBV5-3	TGTGCCAGAAGCTGGTTACCCACAGGTCCGGGACTCCGCTACGAGCAGTACTTC	CARSWLPTGPGLRYEQYF
TRBD1	TRBJ2-7	.	TRBV19	TGTGCCAGTAGTAGCCAGGGGGAGTTCTACGAGCAGTACTTC	CASSSQGEFYEQYF
.	TRBJ1-3	.	TRBV5-4	TGTGCCAGCAGCCAACAGGGTTTATCGGGAAACACCATATATTTT	CASSQQGLSGNTIYF
.	TRBJ2-3	.	TRBV15	TGTGCCACCAGCAGAGATAGGAGAAGCACAGATACGCAGTATTTT	CATSRDRRSTDTQYF
.	TRBJ1-4	.	TRBV5-1	TGCGCCAGCAGCTTGGAAGGAGCAACTAATGAAAAACTGTTTTTT	CASSLEGATNEKLFF
TRBD1	TRBJ2-7	few	TRBV2	TGTGCCAGCAGGGTACAGGGGGGTCCCTACGAGCAGTACTTC	CASRVQGGPYEQYF
.	TRBJ1-2	.	TRBV5-6	TGTGCCAGCAGCTTTCAGGCAGGGTTATTAGGCTATGGCTACACCTTC	CASSFQAGLLGYGYTF
TRBD1	TRBJ1-2	.	TRBV19	TGTGCCAGTAGTATTGGACAGGGGGTTGGAGACTATGGCTACACCTTC	CASSIGQGVGDYGYTF
TRBD2	TRBJ2-3	once	TRBV19	TGTGCCAGTAGGGTGGTCCTAGCGGGAACAGATACGCAGTATTTT	CASRVVLAGTDTQYF
TRBD2	TRBJ2-7	.	TRBV6-5	TGTGCCACCTCGACTAGCGACTACGAGCAGTACTTC	CATSTSDYEQYF
.	TRBJ1-4	few	TRBV23-1	TGCGCCAGCAGTCAAGGCCGAGGGGAGGCAACTAATGAAAAACTGTTTTTT	CASSQGRGEATNEKLFF
.	TRBJ2-1	.	TRBV19	TGTGCCAGTAGTGTGGACATAAGCTCCTACAATGAGCAGTTCTTC	CASSVDISSYNEQFF
.	TRBJ2-7	.	TRBV3-1/TRBV3-2	TGTGCCAGCAGCCTCCGGTCCTACGAGCAGTACTTC	CASSLRSYEQYF
TRBD1	TRBJ2-3	.	TRBV5-6	TGTGCCAGCAGCTGGGGACAGGGGATAGATACGCAGTATTTT	CASSWGQGIDTQYF
TRBD1	TRBJ2-3	.	TRBV7-9	TGTGCCAGCAGCTCGGGACAGGGGACAGATACGCAGTATTTT	CASSSGQGTDTQYF
TRBD1	TRBJ1-2	.	TRBV6-5	TGTGCCAGCAGGGTTGACAGGGGGCCGGGCTATGGCTACACCTTC	CASRVDRGPGYGYTF
TRBD2	TRBJ2-5	medium-sized	TRBV5-1	TGCGCCAGCAGCTCGATTACTTCTAGCGGGGAAGAGACCCAGTACTTC	CASSSITSSGEETQYF
.	TRBJ1-4	.	TRBV2	TGTGCCAGCAGTGAAGCTTCTACGCCCCAGGTCGGAAAACTGTTTTTT	CASSEASTPQVGKLFF
TRBD1	TRBJ1-5	.	TRBV19	TGTGCCAGTAGTATGGGACAGAATCAGCCCCAGCATTTT	CASSMGQNQPQHF
.	TRBJ1-1	once	TRBV3-1/TRBV3-2	TGTGCCAGCAGCTCGGACGGAGGGTACACTGAAGCTTTCTTT	CASSSDGGYTEAFF